Included here is one T cell receptor beta chain sequence, with context. Participants' own reports of clinical history determined their cohort assignment. Contact with a PCR-confirmed or clinician-diagnosed COVID-19 case occurred within 2 weeks of entry. The data derive from a study of blood T cell repertoires in COVID-19. Whole-study context: The cDNA or gDNA used as material had been derived from T cells, B-cell-depleted T cells, or PBMCs.

Measured with immunoSEQ multiplex PCR; TCRdb has only the in-frame clones, and not every one. The sample has a few hundred thousand clones; about 87% are singletons. This CDR3 region has 12 residues. The ends were cut back, 8 bases at V and 5 bases at J, with 12 bases in the middle. The germline gives CDR1 LNHNV, CDR2 YYDKDF (reference sequence). Sample: PBMCs or T cells enriched from blood (not recorded which). This clonotype originated in a woman aged 40 to 50 who had been exposed to COVID-19. The J gene is TRBJ1-1, the V gene TRBV15; the D is unclear. The CDR3 sequence: CATSSDGTEAFF. As DNA, the CDR3 is TGTGCCACCTCCTCCGACGGGACTGAAGCTTTCTTT.